This T cell receptor beta chain came from a study of OX40 agonist ivuxolimab in advanced cancers. At the level of the whole study: Ivuxolimab was a fully human IgG2 agonistic monoclonal antibody targeting the costimulatory receptor OX40 (CD134). Of the 50 or so patients in dose escalation, some 19 had hepatocellular carcinoma, about 15 had melanoma, 9 had renal cell carcinoma and 9 had head and neck cancer. Prior anti-PD-1, anti-PD-L1 or anti-CTLA-4 therapy was permitted, and checkpoint inhibitors had been received by about 36% of dose-escalation patients. The monotherapy dose-escalation portion (N of about 52 patients) of the phase I ivuxolimab trial is reported in the paper. In the dose-escalation cohort, 82.7% of patients were male, and the mean age was around 60 years, with a range of roughly 20 to 80. The purpose of peripheral TCRbeta sequencing was to test whether ivuxolimab changed TCR sequence diversity and led to clonal T-cell expansion. Intravenous ivuxolimab was administered to patients every 2 weeks at six dose levels: 0.01, 0.1, 0.3, 1.5, 3 and 10 mg/kg. Three dose-escalation patients achieved partial responses, one with hepatocellular carcinoma and two with cutaneous melanoma. Results the study describes overall, beyond this receptor: On average, CD8+ T cells showed more expanded clones than CD4+ T cells after ivuxolimab. Clonal expansion of both CD4+ and CD8+ blood T cells was observed from baseline to week 6 at doses 0.1 to 3.0 mg/kg. Which antigens the clonally expanded peripheral T cells were specific for was not determined. Partial responders in the 0.1-3.0 mg/kg groups had among the lowest normalized peripheral clonal expansion, especially among CD8+ T cells. Low levels of normalized T-cell clonal expansion were also shown by some nonresponding patients.

The CDR3 measures 15 amino acids from cysteine to phenylalanine. Left in the record is the CDR3 DNA by itself, 45 bases read in frame from the first base. Trimming takes 3 bases off V and 4 bases off J; junction bases not matched to a gene: 3. The germline V gene (reference sequence) yields MNHEY for CDR1 and SMNVEV for CDR2. Details on this clone: Its antigen is still unknown. Nothing much larger sits one base from this clone, and base qualities are not available.

Genomic DNA was extracted from sorted cells for sequencing of the TCRbeta CDR3 region. The immunoSEQ Assay was used for sequencing of TCRbeta CDR3 regions. The table was pulled from immuneACCESS by TCRdb, which kept in-frame rearrangements only. Such tables lose some clones; where checked, under half of the loss comes from unresolved V genes, and the rest has no known cause. Recorded for this sample are about 49,000 clones; 65% to 90% of them occurred a single time. 5.5% to 8% of the sample belongs to the ten largest clones. Patients with autoimmune disease history or receiving systemic immunosuppression were excluded from the trial. Peripheral blood for TCR sequencing was drawn from every dose cohort at baseline, at cycle 4 day 1 and at cycle 7 day 1. The samples were taken from a phase I, first-in-human, multicenter, open-label dose-escalation trial of ivuxolimab. Adults with locally advanced or metastatic melanoma, renal cell, hepatocellular, or head and neck squamous cell carcinoma were enrolled in the trial. Before TCR sequencing, CD4+ and CD8+ T cells were separately sorted from peripheral blood.

The receptor was isolated from an adult with an advanced solid tumor such as melanoma, head and neck, liver or kidney cancer. The chain is made from TRBV27 and TRBJ2-3, and TRBD2 matches 11 of the central bases. This specimen was CD4+ or CD8+ T cells sorted from blood, taken in a trial of the OX40 agonist ivuxolimab. The DNA sequence is given as TGTGCCAGCAGTTTTAGCGGGGGGGCAGCAGATACGCAGTATTTT. It specifies CASSFSGGAADTQYF.